This record looks at one T cell receptor (beta chain) sequence and its context. Per the original data handling: Estimation of nucleated cell counts was performed using reference gene primer amplification. Only in-frame clones appear in the TCRdb table, and some are missing; sequencing was by immunoSEQ multiplex PCR. For V, J and clone size, that table is used; D and trimming come from the DNA. The sample shows nearly 200,000 clones, less than 90% of them seen only once. The data belong to a study of blood T cell repertoires in COVID-19. In the study overall: The United States, Italy and Spain supplied acute and convalescent COVID-19 samples. Sources were T cells, B-cell-depleted T cells, or PBMCs; the material itself was cDNA or gDNA.

The V end lost 7 bases, the J end lost 7 bases, and 11 bases lay between the germline ends. Per the germline V gene, CDR1 is SNHLY and CDR2 is FYNNEI. The CDR3 spans 13 residues. The gene calls are TRBV2 and TRBJ1-6; the D is unclear. The source is a woman in her 70s with acute or convalescent COVID-19. The sequenced sample was peripheral blood. The CDR3 is CASTREWNSPLHF. CDR3 sequence (DNA): TGTGCCAGCACCCGAGAGTGGAATTCACCCCTCCACTTT. Based on the CDR3 plus reference TRBV2 and TRBJ1-6, the full variable domain is EPEVTQTPSHQVTQMGQEVILRCVPISNHLYFYWYRQILGQKVEFLVSFYNNEISEKSEIFDDQFSVERPDGSNFTLKIRSTKLEDSAMYFCASTREWNSPLHFGNGTRLTVT.